The 17 T cell receptor beta chains below come from one sample, sequenced in a study of T cell responses to AZD1222 COVID-19 vaccine. Repertoires were generated with immunoSEQ multiplex PCR, while TCRdb's copy carries only in-frame clones and drops some. The sample carries under 150,000 clones, roughly nine tenths recorded once. Specimen: peripheral blood, collected on day 0 of AZD1222 vaccination. Receptor source: an adult in good health.

This rearrangement joins TRBV6-6 to TRBJ1-2, with D uncertain. Trimming stripped 6 bases from V and 5 bases from J, with 10 bases between. The CDR3 loop spans 12 amino acids. Germline CDR1 and CDR2: MNHNY and SVGAGI (reference sequence). CDR3 amino acids: CASRSGLYGYTF. The CDR3 DNA follows: TGTGCCAGCAGGTCCGGGCTTTATGGCTACACCTTC.

This rearrangement joins TRBV12-5 to TRBJ1-5; 8 positions match TRBD1. This CDR3 is built from 16 residues. Germline values: CDR1 LGHNT, CDR2 FRNRAP. The V gene end was trimmed by 1 base and the J gene end by 6 bases; junction bases not matched to a gene: 8. The CDR3 sequence is CASGLGQGRRGQPQHF. The CDR3 DNA sequence: TGTGCTAGTGGTTTGGGACAGGGGCGTCGAGGTCAGCCCCAGCATTTT.

The V call is TRBV5-4, the J call TRBJ2-7, with D possibly being TRBD2 (5 bases). The ends were cut back, 4 bases at V and 4 bases at J, with 15 bases in the middle. Germline values: CDR1 SGHNT, CDR2 YYREEE (reference sequence). This CDR3 is built from 14 residues. CDR3 sequence reads: CASSGRDRPYEQYF. The DNA for the CDR3 is TGTGCCAGCAGCGGCCGGGATAGGCCTTACGAGCAGTACTTC.

This chain links TRBV6-6 with TRBJ1-4; no clear D gene. The V gene's germline CDR1 is MNHNY and CDR2 SVGAGI (reference sequence). V was clipped by 0 bases and J by 5 bases, with 7 bases between them. This CDR3 region has 14 residues. The CDR3 protein is CASSYSGMNEKLFF. CDR3 sequence (DNA): TGTGCCAGCAGTTACTCCGGGATGAATGAAAAACTGTTTTTT.

The DNA for the CDR3 is TGTGCCAGCAGCTTAGACGCCAGGGACAGGGAGATATACACCTTC. It translates to CASSLDARDREIYTF. The rearrangement uses TRBV7-9 and TRBJ1-2; 9 nucleotides align to TRBD1. This CDR3 region has 15 residues. J was trimmed by 11 bases and V by 1 base; bases with no gene match: 11. Germline CDR1 and CDR2: SEHNR and FQNEAQ (reference sequence). Full variable domain (rest looked up from reference TRBV7-9 and TRBJ1-2): DTGVSQNPRHKITKRGQNVTFRCDPISEHNRLYWYRQTLGQGPEFLTYFQNEAQLEKSRLLSDRFSAERPKGSFSTLEIQRTEQGDSAMYLCASSLDARDREIYTFGSGTRLTVV.

The chain carries TRBV11-3 and TRBJ1-1, with D hard to call. Germline V gene data show CDR1 as SGHNT and CDR2 as YENEEA. Trimming pared 3 bases from V and 0 bases from J, leaving 2 bases between. The CDR3 spans 12 residues. The CDR3 DNA follows: TGTGCCAGCAGCTTTCTGAACACTGAAGCTTTCTTT. Its protein product is CASSFLNTEAFF. Full variable domain (missing parts from reference TRBV11-3 and TRBJ1-1): EAGVVQSPRYKIIEKKQPVAFWCNPISGHNTLYWYLQNLGQGPELLIRYENEEAVDDSQLPKDRFSAERLKGVDSTLKIQPAELGDSAVYLCASSFLNTEAFFGQGTRLTVV.

The chain has TRBV10-2 and TRBJ1-1; perhaps TRBD1 as D (6 bases). Germline V CDR1 and CDR2: WSHSY, SAAADI. V was trimmed by 5 bases and J by 1 base, leaving 8 bases between them. The CDR3 contains 13 residues. The CDR3 is CASSSQGNTEAFF. The DNA of the CDR3 is TGCGCCAGCAGTTCACAGGGGAACACTGAAGCTTTCTTT.

The table lists this clone with a count of one. This chain links TRBV18 with TRBJ1-1; 8 bases are shared with TRBD1. CDR3 length equals 14 residues. Germline V lookup: CDR1 KGHSH, CDR2 LQKENI. Germline trimming cut 0 bases from V and 3 bases from J; bases unmatched to any gene: 0. The CDR3 DNA follows: TGTGCCAGCTCACCACCGGGACAGGACACTGAAGCTTTCTTT. Its protein is CASSPPGQDTEAFF.

This sequence joins TRBV5-1 and TRBJ2-7, with 8 bases identical to TRBD1. This CDR3 comprises 15 residues. J gave up 9 bases and V 2 bases, and 13 bases lay outside the gene matches. The V gene's germline CDR1 is SGHRS and CDR2 YFSETQ. CDR3 protein: CASSFPGAGGDGQYF. CDR3 bases: TGCGCCAGCAGCTTTCCGGGGGCAGGGGGCGATGGGCAGTACTTC.

The chain is built from TRBV11-2 and TRBJ1-2, with 12 bases identical to TRBD1. This CDR3 region has 16 residues. The J segment lost 7 bases and the V segment lost 6 bases, leaving 12 bases of the junction unmatched. Germline V CDR1 and CDR2: SGHAT, FQNNGV. The CDR3 DNA sequence: TGTGCCAGCAGAAGTGGGGGACAGGGGGCACCGGGTGGCTACACCTTC. It encodes CASRSGGQGAPGGYTF.

This chain joins TRBV6-4 and TRBJ1-5; a possible D gene is TRBD1 (6 bases). V was shortened by 7 bases and J by 6 bases, with 16 bases between the two germline ends. CDR1 and CDR2 (germline): MRHNA, SNTAGT. This CDR3 contains 14 residues. The CDR3, as DNA: TGTGCCAGCAAGGAGGGGGGGCCAGGTCAGCCCCAGCATTTT. It is translated as CASKEGGPGQPQHF.

This clone was found a few times. The chain links TRBV4-1 to TRBJ1-5; TRBD1 aligns across 8 bases. V lost 4 bases, J lost 2 bases, and 4 bases stayed unmatched. The CDR3 loop spans 15 amino acids. Germline lookup yields CDR1 MGHRA and CDR2 YSYEKL. The CDR3 protein is CASSPGQGGNQPQHF. CDR3 in DNA: TGCGCCAGCAGCCCAGGACAGGGAGGCAATCAGCCCCAGCATTTT.

The V call is TRBV9, the J call TRBJ1-1; D is undetermined. Germline CDR1 reads SGDLS; CDR2 reads YYNGEE. Trimming shortened V by 0 bases and J by 0 bases, and 3 bases separated the two germline ends. There are 13 residues in the CDR3. The CDR3 reads CASSVALNTEAFF. The CDR3 region has the DNA TGTGCCAGCAGCGTAGCACTGAACACTGAAGCTTTCTTT.

The DNA of the CDR3 is TGTGCCAGCTCACCACCAGGGCAGCCCTATGGCTACACCTTC. Its translation: CASSPPGQPYGYTF. The chain combines TRBV18 with TRBJ1-2; no clear D gene. The germline CDR1 and CDR2 sequences are KGHSH and LQKENI. Trimming took 0 bases from V and 4 from J, leaving 9 bases between them. The length of the CDR3 is 14 residues.

The rearrangement uses TRBV29-1 and TRBJ1-6; D call uncertain. The CDR3 covers 13 residues. CDR1 is SQVTM, CDR2 ANQGSEA, per germline. The germline V and J ends were trimmed by 5 bases and 6 bases, with 11 bases remaining between them. CDR3 nucleotide sequence: TGCAGCGTTAGTCAGGATAGTAATTCACCCCTCCACTTT. As protein: CSVSQDSNSPLHF.

The rearrangement uses TRBV7-3 and TRBJ1-1; unclear D gene. V was pared by 5 bases and J by 3 bases, with 10 bases between. The V gene's germline CDR1 is SGHTA and CDR2 FQGTGA. The CDR3 is 13 residues long. CDR3 in amino acids: CASSPTGYTEAFF. In DNA, the CDR3 is TGTGCCAGCAGCCCTACGGGTTACACTGAAGCTTTCTTT.

The CDR3 sequence: CATSRAETSRAGELFF. The CDR3 nucleotides are TGTGCCACCAGCAGAGCTGAGACTAGTAGGGCCGGGGAGCTGTTTTTT. J is TRBJ2-2 and V is TRBV15, with a possible D match to TRBD2 (6 bases). Germline loops: CDR1 LNHNV, CDR2 YYDKDF (reference sequence). V lost 1 base and J lost 6, with 15 bases in between. The CDR3 runs 16 residues.